The entry that follows covers one T cell receptor beta chain sequence. The antigen remains undetermined. V was cut by 1 base and J by 4 bases, with 17 bases left in between. Germline V gene data show CDR1 as SEHNR and CDR2 as FQNEAQ (reference sequence). The CDR3 has 17 residues. This record belongs to a study of cytomegalovirus exposure and HLA in healthy donors. For the study at large: Out of 350 to 400 genotyped donors, approximately 84% belonged to the Caucasian-associated ancestry cluster.

Vbeta (60) and Jbeta (13) primers were used in the PCR. Assay: immunoSEQ multiplex PCR; the TCRdb copy retains only in-frame clones and omits some. The sample shows 300,000 or so clones, 84% of them seen only once. General study results and limits: When analyzed later, the rates of TCR association showed variation by HLA locus, with DRB1 the most and HLA-C the fewest. Sequence variants that were highly shared formed a cluster that was likely a sequencing artifact. In a later analysis, CMV-associated beta chains were mostly HLA-associated, it appeared.

The genes are TRBV7-9 and TRBJ2-1, with a weak D call TRBD2 (6 bases). The TCR sequence derives from a woman aged 40 to 49 in good health and CMV-seropositive. The sequencing input was PBMCs. CDR3 bases: TGTGCCAGCAGCTTAGAGTCCGGGCTAGCGACGTACAATGAGCAGTTCTTC. Protein sequence: CASSLESGLATYNEQFF.